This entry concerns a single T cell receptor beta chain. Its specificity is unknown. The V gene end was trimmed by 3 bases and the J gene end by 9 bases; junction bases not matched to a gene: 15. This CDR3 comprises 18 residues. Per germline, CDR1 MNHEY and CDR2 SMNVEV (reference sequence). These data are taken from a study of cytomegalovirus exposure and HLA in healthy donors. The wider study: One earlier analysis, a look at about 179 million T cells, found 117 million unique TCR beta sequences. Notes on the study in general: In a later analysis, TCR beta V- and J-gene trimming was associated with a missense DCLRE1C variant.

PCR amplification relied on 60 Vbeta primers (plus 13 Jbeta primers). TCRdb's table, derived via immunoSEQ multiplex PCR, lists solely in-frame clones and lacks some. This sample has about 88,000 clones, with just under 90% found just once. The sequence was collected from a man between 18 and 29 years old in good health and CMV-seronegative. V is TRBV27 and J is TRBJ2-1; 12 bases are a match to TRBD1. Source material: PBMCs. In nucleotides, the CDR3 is TGTGCCAGCAGTTTCGGGAACCTCGGGACAGGGGGCTCGGGTGAGCAGTTCTTC. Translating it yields CASSFGNLGTGGSGEQFF.